This T cell receptor beta chain was observed in a study of beta chain features in type 1 diabetes. The study's findings and limits: Comparison showed that naive, central memory and Treg TCRB repertoires appeared more similar among patients than among healthy donors.

Naive, central memory, regulatory and stem cell-like memory cells within the CD4+ compartment were sorted using CD45RO/CCR7/CD25/CD127/CD95/CD27. Between the trimmed V and J ends, which lost 0 bases and 2 bases, there was a span of 9 bases. The CDR3 is 14 amino acids. Germline V gene lookup returns CDR1 SGHRS and CDR2 YFSETQ. This clone was observed a handful of times. Antigen unknown. The whole isolated RNA underwent reverse transcription, so sequencing captured expressed TCRB transcripts. Profiling relied on immunoSEQ multiplex PCR, and the TCRdb table lists in-frame clones only, not all of them. The sample has 150,000 or so clones, 9.5% to 10% seen once.

The receptor comes from a woman aged 40 to 55 in good health. The V gene is TRBV5-1, the J gene TRBJ2-7; D possibly corresponds to TRBD2 (5 bases). The specimen was central memory CD4+ T cells from blood. CDR3 protein: CASSLEDSAYEQYF. CDR3 bases: TGCGCCAGCAGCTTGGAAGATAGCGCCTACGAGCAGTACTTC.